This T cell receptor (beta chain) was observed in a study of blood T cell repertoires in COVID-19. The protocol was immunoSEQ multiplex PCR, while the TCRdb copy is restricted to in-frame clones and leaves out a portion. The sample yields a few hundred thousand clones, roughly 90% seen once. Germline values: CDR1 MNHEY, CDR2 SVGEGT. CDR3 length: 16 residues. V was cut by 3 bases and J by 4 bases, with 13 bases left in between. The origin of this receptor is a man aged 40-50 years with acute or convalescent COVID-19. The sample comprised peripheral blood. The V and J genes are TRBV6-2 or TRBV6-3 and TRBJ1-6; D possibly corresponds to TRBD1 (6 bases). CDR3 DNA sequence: TGTGCCAGCAGTTATACCGGGACACCTTATAATTCACCCCTCCACTTT. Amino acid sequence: CASSYTGTPYNSPLHF.